What follows are 5 T cell receptor beta chains derived from one specimen sequenced in a study of early T cells in non-severe SARS-CoV-2 infection. In TCRdb, the 5' RACE reads were re-called with MiXCR into one record per CDR3 protein. The sample holds tens of thousands of distinct CDR3 sequences, about 11% seen once. Here the sequenced sample was whole blood, taken at baseline. These receptors all stem from an adult who was a healthcare worker with PCR-confirmed SARS-CoV-2 infection or an uninfected control (not recorded which).

The rearrangement links TRBV10-1 to TRBJ2-1, with 10 bases lining up with TRBD2. Per the germline V gene, CDR1 is WNHNN and CDR2 is SYGVQD (reference sequence). V gave up 8 bases and J gave up 3 bases; unmatched junction bases: 7. The CDR3 is 15 residues long. The CDR3 DNA reads TGCGCCAGCCCCCTAACTAGCGGGGACTACAATGAGCAGTTCTTC. Encoded protein: CASPLTSGDYNEQFF.

This clonotype was seen many times. This chain joins TRBV11-1 and TRBJ2-3; 8 bases fit TRBD1. V shed 1 base, J shed 2 bases, and the junction held 5 bases outside the gene matches. CDR3 length: 16 amino acids. Germline assignment: CDR1 SGHAT and CDR2 FQDESV (reference sequence). CDR3 nucleotides: TGTGCCAGCAGCTTAGACGGGACAGGCGACACAGATACGCAGTATTTT. Its protein product is CASSLDGTGDTDTQYF.

The table lists this clonotype with many counts. V gene TRBV10-3 combines with J gene TRBJ2-1; TRBD1 is a possible D gene (5 bases). V was cut by 3 bases and J by 10 bases, with 13 bases left in between. The CDR3 covers 13 residues. The germline CDR1 and CDR2 sequences are ENHRY and SYGVKD. Here the CDR3 DNA reads TGTGCCATCAGTGAACTCGACAGAAGCGAGCAGTTCTTC. It encodes CAISELDRSEQFF.

V and J are TRBV27 and TRBJ1-6, with TRBD1 as a possible D gene (6 bases). V shed 6 bases and J shed 7 bases, with 10 bases lying between them. Germline CDR1 reads MNHEY; CDR2 reads SMNVEV (reference sequence). This CDR3 has 13 residues. CDR3 amino acids: CASRDSLNSPLHF. DNA for the CDR3: TGTGCCAGCAGGGACAGCCTCAATTCACCCCTCCACTTT.

This chain uses TRBV29-1 with TRBJ2-7; D tentatively fits TRBD1 or TRBD2 (5 bases each). Per the germline V gene, CDR1 is SQVTM and CDR2 is ANQGSEA. V lost 7 bases and J lost 0, with 10 bases in between. The CDR3 runs to 12 residues. CDR3 nucleotides: TGCAGCGGTCGGGACGGCTCCTACGAGCAGTACTTC. Residues: CSGRDGSYEQYF.